This TCR beta chain was profiled in a study of Ad26.COV2.S vaccination and SARS-CoV-2 variants. Sequenced by immunoSEQ multiplex PCR; TCRdb stores in-frame clones only, minus some. The table records a few hundred thousand clones, 92% of them present only once. As to treatment: about 20 received Ad26.COV2.S at low or high dose, single or two shots; about five received placebo; per-sample allocation not given. Sampling occurred on day 63 after the first vaccine or placebo injection. The sample was peripheral blood, taken in a trial of Ad26.COV2.S vaccine versus placebo. The receptor comes from a person aged 18 to 59 who received the Ad26.COV2.S COVID-19 vaccine or a placebo.

The CDR3, as DNA: TGTGCCAGCAGCTGGGCAGGGGGGAACTATGGCTACACCTTC. This encodes CASSWAGGNYGYTF. This chain connects TRBV5-4 to TRBJ1-2; the match to TRBD1 covers 7 bases. J was trimmed by 2 bases and V by 3 bases; bases with no gene match: 4. The CDR3 extends over 14 amino acids. Germline V CDR1 and CDR2: SGHNT, YYREEE (reference sequence).